Below are 8 T cell receptor beta chains sequenced from a single sample in a study of brain T cells in children with intractable seizures. The method was immunoSEQ multiplex PCR; TCRdb's version includes in-frame clones alone and lacks a portion of them. This sample carries 88,000 or so clones, more than 75% of them seen once, and the ten largest clones take around 24%. Sequencing used peripheral blood, obtained at surgery. The receptors here all came from a girl aged 2-10 years with Rasmussen encephalitis and intractable seizures.

Concerning this clone itself: The sample contains more than one DNA sequence encoding this CDR3. The V call is TRBV3-1 (or the pseudogene TRBV3-2), the J call TRBJ1-1; D remains ambiguous. CDR3 length equals 14 residues. V lost 4 bases to trimming and J lost 7 bases, with 16 bases between them. Germline V gene data show CDR1 as LGHDT and CDR2 as YNNKEL (reference sequence). The CDR3 loop reads CASSPISANLEAFF. DNA of the CDR3: TGTGCCAGCAGCCCAATAAGTGCGAATCTTGAAGCTTTCTTT.

The V and J genes are TRBV5-1 and TRBJ2-3; TRBD2 aligns across 13 bases. Germline V gene sequence: CDR1 SGHRS, CDR2 YFSETQ. The CDR3 has 18 amino acids. V was pared by 4 bases and J by 4 bases, with 12 bases of the junction left unmatched. This CDR3 reads CASSTPQTSGRASDTQYF. In nucleotides, the CDR3 is TGCGCCAGCAGCACCCCACAAACTAGCGGGAGGGCCTCAGATACGCAGTATTTT.

The rearrangement uses TRBV5-4 and TRBJ2-1; D unresolved. V dropped 4 bases and J dropped 5 bases, with 13 bases sitting between them. In germline, CDR1 is SGHNT, CDR2 YYREEE (reference sequence). This CDR3 contains 14 residues. In nucleotides, the CDR3 is TGTGCCAGCAGCGGGCCTCTACGGGACAATGAGCAGTTCTTC. Its translation: CASSGPLRDNEQFF.

The chain has TRBV7-2 and TRBJ2-2; D remains ambiguous. CDR1 and CDR2 (germline): SGHTA, FQGNSA. Trimming stripped 3 bases from V and 6 bases from J, with 8 bases between. The CDR3 loop spans 13 amino acids. The DNA for the CDR3 is TGTGCCAGCAGCTTTTGGAGCGCCGGGGAGCTGTTTTTT. Encoded protein: CASSFWSAGELFF.

The J gene is TRBJ1-6, the V gene TRBV19; TRBD1 matches 8 bases. This CDR3 spans 16 amino acids. Losses at the gene ends were 2 bases for V and 7 bases for J; bases not matched to a gene: 7. The germline V gene has CDR1 LNHDA and CDR2 SQIVND (reference sequence). CDR3 sequence: CASSITPSGGNSPLHF. In DNA, the CDR3 is TGTGCCAGTAGTATAACCCCCTCAGGGGGCAATTCACCCCTCCACTTT.

The chain recombines TRBV12-3 or TRBV12-4 with TRBJ1-2; D is unclear. V lost 6 bases, J lost 4 bases, and 9 bases lay in between. This CDR3 region has 12 residues. Here the CDR3 DNA reads TGTGCCAGCAGCGAGGGTGTCTATGGCTACACCTTC. As protein: CASSEGVYGYTF.

The chain uses TRBV14 and TRBJ1-5, with TRBD1 identical over 7 bases. Germline values: CDR1 SGHDN, CDR2 FVKESK. Unmatched junction bases numbered 10, after V lost 2 bases and J lost 0 bases. The length of the CDR3 is 18 residues. The CDR3, as DNA: TGTGCCAGCAGCCAACCTCCCTGCGGGACAGATAGCAATCAGCCCCAGCATTTT. Its protein is CASSQPPCGTDSNQPQHF. The variable domain in full, with the rest retrieved from reference TRBV14 and TRBJ1-5, is EAGVTQFPSHSVIEKGQTVTLRCDPISGHDNLYWYRRVMGKEIKFLLHFVKESKQDESGMPNNRFLAERTGGTYSTLKVQPAELEDSGVYFCASSQPPCGTDSNQPQHFGDGTRLSIL.

The chain links TRBV30 to TRBJ1-2; D not certain. The V end lost 2 bases, the J end lost 6 bases, and 13 bases lay between the germline ends. Germline lookup yields CDR1 GTSNPN and CDR2 SVGIG (reference sequence). The CDR3 loop spans 13 amino acids. CDR3 sequence: CAWSYRGRNGYTF. The CDR3 DNA reads TGTGCCTGGAGTTATCGCGGAAGAAATGGCTACACCTTC.